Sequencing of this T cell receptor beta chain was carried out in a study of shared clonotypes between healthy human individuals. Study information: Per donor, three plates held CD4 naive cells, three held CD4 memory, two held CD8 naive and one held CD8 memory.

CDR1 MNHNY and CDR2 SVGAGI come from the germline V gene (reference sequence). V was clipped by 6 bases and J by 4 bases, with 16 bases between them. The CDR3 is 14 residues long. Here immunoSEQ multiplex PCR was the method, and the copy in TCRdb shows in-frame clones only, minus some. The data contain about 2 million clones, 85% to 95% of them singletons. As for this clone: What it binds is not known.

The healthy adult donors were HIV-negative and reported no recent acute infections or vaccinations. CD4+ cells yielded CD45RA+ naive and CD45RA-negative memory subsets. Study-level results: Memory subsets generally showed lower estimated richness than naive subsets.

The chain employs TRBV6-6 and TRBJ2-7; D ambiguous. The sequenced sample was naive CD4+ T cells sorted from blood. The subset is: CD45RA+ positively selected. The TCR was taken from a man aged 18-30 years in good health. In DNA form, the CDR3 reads TGTGCCAGCAGCGATCTCGGCCCAGCGTACGAGCAGTACTTC. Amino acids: CASSDLGPAYEQYF.